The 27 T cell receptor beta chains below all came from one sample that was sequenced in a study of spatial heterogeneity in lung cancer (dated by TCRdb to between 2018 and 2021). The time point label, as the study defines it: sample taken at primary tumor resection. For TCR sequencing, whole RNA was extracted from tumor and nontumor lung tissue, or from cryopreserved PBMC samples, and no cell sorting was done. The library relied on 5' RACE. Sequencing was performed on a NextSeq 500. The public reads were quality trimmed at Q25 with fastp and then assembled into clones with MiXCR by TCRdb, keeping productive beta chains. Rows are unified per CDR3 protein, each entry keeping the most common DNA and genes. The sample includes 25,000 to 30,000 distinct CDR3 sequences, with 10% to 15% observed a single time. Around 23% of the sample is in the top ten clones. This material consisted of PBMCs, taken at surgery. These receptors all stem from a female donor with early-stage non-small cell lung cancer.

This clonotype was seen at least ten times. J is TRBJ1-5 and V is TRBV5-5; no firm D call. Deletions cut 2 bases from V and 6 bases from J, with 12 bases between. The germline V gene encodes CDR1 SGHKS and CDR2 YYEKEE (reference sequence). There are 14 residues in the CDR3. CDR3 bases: TGTGCCAGCAGCTTTAACCTGCGGAGTCAGCCCCAGCATTTT. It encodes CASSFNLRSQPQHF.

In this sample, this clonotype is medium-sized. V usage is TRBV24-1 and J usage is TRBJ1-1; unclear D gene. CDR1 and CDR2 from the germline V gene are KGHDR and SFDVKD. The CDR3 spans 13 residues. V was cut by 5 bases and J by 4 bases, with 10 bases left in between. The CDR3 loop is CATSGPGSTEAFF. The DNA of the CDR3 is TGTGCCACCAGTGGTCCCGGGTCCACTGAAGCTTTCTTT.

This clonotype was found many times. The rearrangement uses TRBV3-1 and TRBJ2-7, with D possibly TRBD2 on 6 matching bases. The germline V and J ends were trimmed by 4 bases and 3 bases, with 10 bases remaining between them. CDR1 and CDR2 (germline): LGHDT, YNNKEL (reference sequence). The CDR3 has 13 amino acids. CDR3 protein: CASSLAEFYEQYF. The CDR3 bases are TGTGCCAGCAGCCTAGCGGAGTTCTACGAGCAGTACTTC.

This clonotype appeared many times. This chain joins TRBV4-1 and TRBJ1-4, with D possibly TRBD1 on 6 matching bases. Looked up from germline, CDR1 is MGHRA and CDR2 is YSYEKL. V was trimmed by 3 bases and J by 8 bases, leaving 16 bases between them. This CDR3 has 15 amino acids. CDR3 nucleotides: TGCGCCAGCAGCCACCCAAGAAGGGGGGGGGAAAAACTGTTTTTT. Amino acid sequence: CASSHPRRGGEKLFF.

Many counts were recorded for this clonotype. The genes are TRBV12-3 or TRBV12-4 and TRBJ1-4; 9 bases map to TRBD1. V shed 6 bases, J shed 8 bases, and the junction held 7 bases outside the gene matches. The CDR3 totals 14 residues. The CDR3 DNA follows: TGTGCCAGCAGCTTAACAGGGGGCGCGGAAAAACTGTTTTTT. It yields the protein CASSLTGGAEKLFF.

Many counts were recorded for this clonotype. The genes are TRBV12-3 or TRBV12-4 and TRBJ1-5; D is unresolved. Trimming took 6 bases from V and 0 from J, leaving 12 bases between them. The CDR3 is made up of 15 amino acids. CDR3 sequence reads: CASRETTFSNQPQHF. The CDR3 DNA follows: TGTGCCAGCAGGGAGACAACCTTTAGCAATCAGCCCCAGCATTTT.

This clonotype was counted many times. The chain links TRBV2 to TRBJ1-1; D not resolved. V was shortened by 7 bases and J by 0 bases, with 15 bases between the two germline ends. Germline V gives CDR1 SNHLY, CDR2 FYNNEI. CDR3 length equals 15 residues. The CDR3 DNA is TGTGCCAGCATTCGTACAGCCACCATGAACACTGAAGCTTTCTTT. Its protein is CASIRTATMNTEAFF.

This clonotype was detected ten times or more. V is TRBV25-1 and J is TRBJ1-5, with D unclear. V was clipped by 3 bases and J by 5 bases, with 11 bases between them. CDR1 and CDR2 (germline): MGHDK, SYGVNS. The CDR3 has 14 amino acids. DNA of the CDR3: TGTGCCAGCAGTGATGGTGCGAGTTATCAGCCCCAGCATTTT. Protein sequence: CASSDGASYQPQHF.

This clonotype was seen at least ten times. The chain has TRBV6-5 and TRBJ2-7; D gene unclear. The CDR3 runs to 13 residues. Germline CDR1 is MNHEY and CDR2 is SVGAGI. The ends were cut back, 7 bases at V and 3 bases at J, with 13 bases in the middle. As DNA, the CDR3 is TGTGCCAGCACCATAGCACAGAACTACGAGCAGTACTTC. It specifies CASTIAQNYEQYF.

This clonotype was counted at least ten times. The CDR3 loop reads CSVVFRTDGSGEQYF. CDR3 coding DNA: TGCAGCGTTGTTTTTCGGACAGATGGTTCCGGCGAGCAGTACTTC. This chain connects TRBV29-1 to TRBJ2-7; D is possibly TRBD1 (6 bases). The CDR3 is made up of 15 amino acids. The V gene lost 4 bases and the J gene lost 6 bases, with 22 bases spanning the gap. In germline, CDR1 is SQVTM, CDR2 ANQGSEA.

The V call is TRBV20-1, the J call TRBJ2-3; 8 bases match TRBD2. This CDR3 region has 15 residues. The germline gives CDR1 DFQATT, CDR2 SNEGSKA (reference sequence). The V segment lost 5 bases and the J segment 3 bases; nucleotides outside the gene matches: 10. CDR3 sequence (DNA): TGCAGTGCTGTTTCAGCGGGAGCGGGGACAGATACGCAGTATTTT. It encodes CSAVSAGAGTDTQYF.

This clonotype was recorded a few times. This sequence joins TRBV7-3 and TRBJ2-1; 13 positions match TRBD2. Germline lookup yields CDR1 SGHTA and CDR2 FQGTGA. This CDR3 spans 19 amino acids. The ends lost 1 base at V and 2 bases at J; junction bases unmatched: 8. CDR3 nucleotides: TGTGCCAGCAGCTTAATACTAGCGGGAGGGCCGGGGGCCTACAATGAGCAGTTCTTC. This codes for CASSLILAGGPGAYNEQFF.

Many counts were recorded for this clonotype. CDR3 nucleotides: TGTGCCAGCAGTTCCTCGGACAGATATGGCTACACCTTC. Amino acids: CASSSSDRYGYTF. The rearrangement joins TRBV27 to TRBJ1-2, with D maybe TRBD1 (6 bases). The germline V gene has CDR1 MNHEY and CDR2 SMNVEV (reference sequence). The V end was cut by 4 bases, the J end by 5 bases, with 11 bases between. The CDR3 is 13 residues long.

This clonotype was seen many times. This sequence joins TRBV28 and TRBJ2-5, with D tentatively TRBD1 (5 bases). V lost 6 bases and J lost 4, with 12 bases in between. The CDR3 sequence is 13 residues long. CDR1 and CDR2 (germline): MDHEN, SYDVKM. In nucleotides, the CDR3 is TGTGCCAGCAGCATCAGGGAAGGAGAGACCCAGTACTTC. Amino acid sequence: CASSIREGETQYF.

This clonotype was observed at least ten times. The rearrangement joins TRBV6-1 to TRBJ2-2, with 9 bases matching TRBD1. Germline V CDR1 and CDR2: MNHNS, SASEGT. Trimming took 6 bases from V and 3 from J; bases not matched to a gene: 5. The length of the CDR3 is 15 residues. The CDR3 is CASREGQGYTGELFF. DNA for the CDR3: TGTGCCAGCAGGGAGGGACAGGGATACACCGGGGAGCTGTTTTTT.

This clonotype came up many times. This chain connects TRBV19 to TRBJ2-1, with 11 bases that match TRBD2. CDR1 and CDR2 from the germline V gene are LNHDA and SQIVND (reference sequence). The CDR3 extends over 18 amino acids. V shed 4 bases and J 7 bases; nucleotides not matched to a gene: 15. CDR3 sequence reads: CASSKRPPGLADQNEQFF. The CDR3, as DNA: TGTGCCAGTAGTAAAAGACCCCCGGGACTAGCGGATCAGAATGAGCAGTTCTTC.

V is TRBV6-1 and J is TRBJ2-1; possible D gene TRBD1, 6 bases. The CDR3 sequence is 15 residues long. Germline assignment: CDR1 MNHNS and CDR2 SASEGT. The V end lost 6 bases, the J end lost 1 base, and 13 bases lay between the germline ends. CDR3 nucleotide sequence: TGTGCCAGCAGAGAACAGGGTTCGTCCTACAATGAGCAGTTCTTC. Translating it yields CASREQGSSYNEQFF.

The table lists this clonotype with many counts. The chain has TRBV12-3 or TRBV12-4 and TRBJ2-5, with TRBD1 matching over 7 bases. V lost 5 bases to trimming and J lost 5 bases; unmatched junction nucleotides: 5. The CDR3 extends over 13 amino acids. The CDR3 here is CASSLGGGETQYF. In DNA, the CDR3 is TGTGCCAGCAGTCTAGGGGGCGGGGAGACCCAGTACTTC.

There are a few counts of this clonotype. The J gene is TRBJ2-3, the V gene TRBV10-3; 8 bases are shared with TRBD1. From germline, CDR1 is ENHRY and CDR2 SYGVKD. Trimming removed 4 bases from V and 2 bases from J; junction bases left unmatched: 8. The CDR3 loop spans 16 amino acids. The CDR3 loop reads CAISGGTGLITDTQYF. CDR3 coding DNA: TGTGCCATCAGTGGGGGGACAGGCCTGATCACAGATACGCAGTATTTT.

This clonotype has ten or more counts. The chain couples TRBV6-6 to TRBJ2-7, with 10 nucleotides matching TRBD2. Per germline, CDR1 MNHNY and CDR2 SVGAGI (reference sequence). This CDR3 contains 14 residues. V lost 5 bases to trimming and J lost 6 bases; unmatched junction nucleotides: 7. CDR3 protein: CASSPSGSLGEQYF. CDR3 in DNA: TGTGCCAGCAGTCCTAGCGGGAGTTTAGGCGAGCAGTACTTC.

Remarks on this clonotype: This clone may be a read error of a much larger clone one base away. The CDR3 protein is CGVSGRAKNIQYF. The CDR3 region has the DNA TGCGGCGTTTCGGGCAGAGCCAAAAACATTCAGTACTTC. This rearrangement joins TRBV29-1 to TRBJ2-4; D remains ambiguous. This CDR3 has 13 amino acids. Germline CDR1 and CDR2: SQVTM and ANQGSEA.

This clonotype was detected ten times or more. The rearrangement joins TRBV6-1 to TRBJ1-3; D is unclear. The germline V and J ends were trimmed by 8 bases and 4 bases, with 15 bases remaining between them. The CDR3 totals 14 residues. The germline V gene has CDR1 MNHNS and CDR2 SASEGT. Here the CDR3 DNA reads TGTGCCAGCGGGCCACTCTCCTCCGGAAACACCATATATTTT. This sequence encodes CASGPLSSGNTIYF.

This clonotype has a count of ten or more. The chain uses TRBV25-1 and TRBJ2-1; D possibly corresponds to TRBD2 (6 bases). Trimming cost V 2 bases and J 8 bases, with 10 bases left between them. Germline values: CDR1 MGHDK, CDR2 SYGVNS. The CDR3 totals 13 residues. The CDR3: CASSEAGFHEQFF. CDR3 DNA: TGTGCCAGCAGTGAAGCGGGGTTCCATGAGCAGTTCTTC.

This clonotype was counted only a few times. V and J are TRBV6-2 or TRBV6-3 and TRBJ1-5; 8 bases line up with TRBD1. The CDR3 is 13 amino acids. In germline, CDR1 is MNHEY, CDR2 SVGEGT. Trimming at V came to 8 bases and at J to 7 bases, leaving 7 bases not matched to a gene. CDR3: CASAGQGEQPQHF. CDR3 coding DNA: TGTGCCAGCGCTGGACAGGGTGAGCAGCCCCAGCATTTT.

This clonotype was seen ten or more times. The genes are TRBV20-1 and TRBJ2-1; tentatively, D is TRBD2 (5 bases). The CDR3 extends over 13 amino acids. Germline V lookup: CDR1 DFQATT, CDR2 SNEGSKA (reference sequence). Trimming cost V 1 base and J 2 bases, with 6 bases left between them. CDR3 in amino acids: CSARAGTYNEQFF. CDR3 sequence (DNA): TGCAGTGCTAGAGCGGGAACCTACAATGAGCAGTTCTTC.

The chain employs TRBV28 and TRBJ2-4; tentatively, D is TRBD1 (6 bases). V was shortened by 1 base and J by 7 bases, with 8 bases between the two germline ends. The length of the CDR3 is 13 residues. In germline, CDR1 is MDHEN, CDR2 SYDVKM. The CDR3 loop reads CASSLLGANIQYF. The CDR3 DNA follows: TGTGCCAGCAGTTTATTGGGGGCCAACATTCAGTACTTC.

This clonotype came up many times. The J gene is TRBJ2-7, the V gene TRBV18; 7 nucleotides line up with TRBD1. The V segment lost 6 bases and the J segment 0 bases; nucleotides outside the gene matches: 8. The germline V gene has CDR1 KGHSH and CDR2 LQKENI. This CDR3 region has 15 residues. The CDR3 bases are TGTGCCAGCTCCCTCGGACAGGTGAGCTCCTACGAGCAGTACGTC. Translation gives CASSLGQVSSYEQYV.